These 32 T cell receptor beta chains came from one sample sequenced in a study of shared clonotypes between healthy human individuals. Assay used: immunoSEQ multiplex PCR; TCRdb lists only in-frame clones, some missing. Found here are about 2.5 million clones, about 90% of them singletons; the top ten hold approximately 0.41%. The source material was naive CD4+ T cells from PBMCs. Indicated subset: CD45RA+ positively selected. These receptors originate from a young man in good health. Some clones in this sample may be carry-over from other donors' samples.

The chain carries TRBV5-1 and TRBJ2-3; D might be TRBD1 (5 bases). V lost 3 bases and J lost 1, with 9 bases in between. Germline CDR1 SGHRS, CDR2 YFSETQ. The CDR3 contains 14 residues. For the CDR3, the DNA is TGCGCCAGCAGCTCTACACAGGGCACAGATACGCAGTATTTT. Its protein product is CASSSTQGTDTQYF. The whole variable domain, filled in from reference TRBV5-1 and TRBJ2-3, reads KAGVTQTPRYLIKTRGQQVTLSCSPISGHRSVSWYQQTPGQGLQFLFEYFSETQRNKGNFPGRFSGRQFSNSRSEMNVSTLELGDSALYLCASSSTQGTDTQYFGPGTRLTVL.

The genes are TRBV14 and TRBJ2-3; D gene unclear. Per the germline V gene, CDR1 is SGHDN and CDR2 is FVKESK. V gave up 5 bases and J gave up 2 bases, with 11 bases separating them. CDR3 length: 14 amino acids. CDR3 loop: CASSSLSSTDTQYF. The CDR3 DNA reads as TGTGCCAGCAGCAGTCTGAGCTCCACAGATACGCAGTATTTT.

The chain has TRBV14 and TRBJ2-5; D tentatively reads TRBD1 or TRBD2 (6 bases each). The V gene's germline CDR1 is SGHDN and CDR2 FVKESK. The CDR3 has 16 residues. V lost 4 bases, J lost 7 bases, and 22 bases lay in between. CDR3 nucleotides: TGTGCCAGCAGCCCTACGGGGGCCGGGACCCGCAGGACCCAGTACTTC. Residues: CASSPTGAGTRRTQYF.

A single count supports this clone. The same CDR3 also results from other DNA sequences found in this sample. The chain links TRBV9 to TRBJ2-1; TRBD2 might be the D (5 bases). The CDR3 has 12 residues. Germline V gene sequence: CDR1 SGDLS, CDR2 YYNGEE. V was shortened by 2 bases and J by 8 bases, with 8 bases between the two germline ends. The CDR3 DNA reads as TGTGCCAGCAGCGTTCACGGGGATGAGCAGTTCTTC. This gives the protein CASSVHGDEQFF.

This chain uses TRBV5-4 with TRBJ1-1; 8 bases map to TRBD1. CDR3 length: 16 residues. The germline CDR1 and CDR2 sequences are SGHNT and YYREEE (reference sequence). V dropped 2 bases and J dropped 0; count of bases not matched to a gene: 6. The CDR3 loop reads CASSLMTGVLNTEAFF. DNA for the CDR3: TGTGCCAGCAGCTTAATGACAGGGGTATTGAACACTGAAGCTTTCTTT.

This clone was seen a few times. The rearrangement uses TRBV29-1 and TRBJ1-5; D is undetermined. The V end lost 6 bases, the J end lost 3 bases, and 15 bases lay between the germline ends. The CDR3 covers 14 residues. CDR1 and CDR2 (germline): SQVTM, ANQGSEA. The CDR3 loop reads CSVTEGRNNQPQHF. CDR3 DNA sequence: TGCAGCGTCACGGAGGGCAGGAACAATCAGCCCCAGCATTTT.

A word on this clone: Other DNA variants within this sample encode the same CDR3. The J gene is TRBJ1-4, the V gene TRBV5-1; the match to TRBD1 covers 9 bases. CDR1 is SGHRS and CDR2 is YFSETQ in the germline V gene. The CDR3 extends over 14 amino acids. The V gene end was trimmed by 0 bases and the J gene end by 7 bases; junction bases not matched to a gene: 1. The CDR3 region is CASSLGQGGEKLFF. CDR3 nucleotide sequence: TGCGCCAGCAGCTTGGGACAGGGGGGTGAAAAACTGTTTTTT.

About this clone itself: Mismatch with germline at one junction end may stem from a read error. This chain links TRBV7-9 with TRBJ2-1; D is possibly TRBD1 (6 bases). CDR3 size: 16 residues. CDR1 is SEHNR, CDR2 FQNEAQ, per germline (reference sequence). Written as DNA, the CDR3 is TGTGCCAGCAGCCTAGCAAGAGGGGGAACGAGCAATGAGCAGTTCTTC. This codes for CASSLARGGTSNEQFF.

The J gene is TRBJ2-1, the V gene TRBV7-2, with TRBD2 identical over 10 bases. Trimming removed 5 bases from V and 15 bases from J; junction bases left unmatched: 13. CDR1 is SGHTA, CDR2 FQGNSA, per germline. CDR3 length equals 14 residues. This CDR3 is CASSTSGAGWYGFF. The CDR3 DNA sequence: TGTGCCAGCAGCACTAGCGGGGCTGGATGGTACGGGTTCTTC. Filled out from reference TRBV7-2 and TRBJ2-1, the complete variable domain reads GAGVSQSPSNKVTEKGKDVELRCDPISGHTALYWYRQSLGQGLEFLIYFQGNSAPDKSGLPSDRFSAERTGGSVSTLTIQRTQQEDSAVYLCASSTSGAGWYGFFGPGTRLTVL.

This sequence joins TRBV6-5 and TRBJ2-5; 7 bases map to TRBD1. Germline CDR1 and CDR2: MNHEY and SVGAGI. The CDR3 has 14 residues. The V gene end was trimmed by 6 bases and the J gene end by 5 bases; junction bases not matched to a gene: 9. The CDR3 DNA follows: TGTGCCAGCAGCCTTAGGGGGCGAACGGAGACCCAGTACTTC. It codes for CASSLRGRTETQYF.

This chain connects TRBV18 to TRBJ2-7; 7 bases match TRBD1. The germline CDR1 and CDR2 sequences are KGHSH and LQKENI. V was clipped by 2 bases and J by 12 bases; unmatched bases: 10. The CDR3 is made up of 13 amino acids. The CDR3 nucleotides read TGTGCCAGCTCACCATTTACAGGGGAGTCCCCGTACTTC. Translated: CASSPFTGESPYF.

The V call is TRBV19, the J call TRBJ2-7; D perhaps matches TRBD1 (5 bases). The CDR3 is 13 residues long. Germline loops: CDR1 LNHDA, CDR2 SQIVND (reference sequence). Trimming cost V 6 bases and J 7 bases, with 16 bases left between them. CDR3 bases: TGTGCCAGTAGCCCGTTGGACATCTTAGAGCAGTACTTC. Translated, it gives CASSPLDILEQYF. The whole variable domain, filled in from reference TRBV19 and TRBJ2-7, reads DGGITQSPKYLFRKEGQNVTLSCEQNLNHDAMYWYRQDPGQGLRLIYYSQIVNDFQKGDIAEGYSVSREKKESFPLTVTSAQKNPTAFYLCASSPLDILEQYFGPGTRLTVT.

This chain's CDR3 is CASSERISSYNEQFF. CDR3 DNA sequence: TGTGCCAGCAGTGAAAGAATAAGCTCCTACAATGAGCAGTTCTTC. The chain recombines TRBV6-1 with TRBJ2-1; no firm D call. The CDR3 contains 15 residues. Germline V CDR1 and CDR2: MNHNS, SASEGT. Trimming shortened V by 2 bases and J by 0 bases, and 8 bases separated the two germline ends.

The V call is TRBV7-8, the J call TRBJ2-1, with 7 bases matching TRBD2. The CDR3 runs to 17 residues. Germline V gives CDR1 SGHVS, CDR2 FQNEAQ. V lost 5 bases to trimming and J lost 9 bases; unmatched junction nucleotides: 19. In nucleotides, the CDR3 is TGTGCCAGCAGCCCCGAGTGGGACTATTCCATAAGGGGTGAGCAGTTCTTC. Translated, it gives CASSPEWDYSIRGEQFF.

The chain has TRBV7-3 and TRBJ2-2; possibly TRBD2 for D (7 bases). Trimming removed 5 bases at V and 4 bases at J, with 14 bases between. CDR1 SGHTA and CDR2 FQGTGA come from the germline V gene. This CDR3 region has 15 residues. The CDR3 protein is CASSPRGGSTGELFF. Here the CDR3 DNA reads TGTGCCAGCAGCCCTAGGGGGGGTAGCACCGGGGAGCTGTTTTTT.

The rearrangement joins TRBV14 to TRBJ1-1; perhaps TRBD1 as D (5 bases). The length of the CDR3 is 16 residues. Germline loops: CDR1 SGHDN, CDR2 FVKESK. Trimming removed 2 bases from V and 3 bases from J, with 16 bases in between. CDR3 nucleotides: TGTGCCAGCAGCCAACGTCAGGGCTTTTGGGACACTGAAGCTTTCTTT. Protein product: CASSQRQGFWDTEAFF.

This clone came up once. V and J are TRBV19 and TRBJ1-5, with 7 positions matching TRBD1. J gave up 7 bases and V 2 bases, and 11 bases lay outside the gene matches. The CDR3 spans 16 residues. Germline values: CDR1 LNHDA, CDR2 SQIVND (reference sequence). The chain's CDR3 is CASSIYLTGMGQPQHF. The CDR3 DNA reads TGTGCCAGTAGTATATACCTGACAGGGATGGGGCAGCCCCAGCATTTT.

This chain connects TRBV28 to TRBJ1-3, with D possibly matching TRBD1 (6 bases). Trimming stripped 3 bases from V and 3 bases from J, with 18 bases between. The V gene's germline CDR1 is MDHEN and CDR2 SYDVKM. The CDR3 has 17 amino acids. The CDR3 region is CASSFTGRGRGGNTIYF. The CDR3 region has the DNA TGTGCCAGCAGTTTTACGGGGCGGGGCAGGGGTGGAAACACCATATATTTT.

CDR3: CATSTQDRGHAYEQYF. The CDR3 bases are TGTGCCACCAGCACTCAGGACAGGGGCCACGCCTACGAGCAGTACTTC. The genes are TRBV15 and TRBJ2-7; 9 bases match TRBD1. Per the germline V gene, CDR1 is LNHNV and CDR2 is YYDKDF (reference sequence). V lost 4 bases, J lost 2 bases, and 9 bases stayed unmatched. The CDR3 extends over 16 amino acids.

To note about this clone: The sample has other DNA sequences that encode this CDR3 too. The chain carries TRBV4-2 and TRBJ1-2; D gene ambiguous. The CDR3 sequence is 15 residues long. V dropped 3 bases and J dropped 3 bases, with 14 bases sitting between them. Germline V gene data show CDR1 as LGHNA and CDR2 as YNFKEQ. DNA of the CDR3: TGTGCCAGCAGCCAGGAGGGCGGTATGGACTATGGCTACACCTTC. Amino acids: CASSQEGGMDYGYTF.

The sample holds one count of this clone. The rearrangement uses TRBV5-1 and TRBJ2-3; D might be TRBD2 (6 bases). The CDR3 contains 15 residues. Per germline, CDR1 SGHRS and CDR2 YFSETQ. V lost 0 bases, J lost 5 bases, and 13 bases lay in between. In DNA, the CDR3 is TGCGCCAGCAGCTTGGTAGGGTCGGAGGGAGATACGCAGTATTTT. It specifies CASSLVGSEGDTQYF.

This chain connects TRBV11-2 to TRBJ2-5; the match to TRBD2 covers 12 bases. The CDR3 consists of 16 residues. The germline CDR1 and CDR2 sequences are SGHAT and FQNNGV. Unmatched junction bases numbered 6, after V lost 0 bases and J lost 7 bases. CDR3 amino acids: CASSLEASGRAGTQYF. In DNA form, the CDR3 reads TGTGCCAGCAGCTTAGAAGCTAGCGGGAGGGCAGGGACCCAGTACTTC.

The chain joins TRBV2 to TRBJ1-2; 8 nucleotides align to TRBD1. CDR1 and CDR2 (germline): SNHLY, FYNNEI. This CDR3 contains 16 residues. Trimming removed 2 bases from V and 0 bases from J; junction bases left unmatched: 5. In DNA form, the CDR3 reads TGTGCCAGCAGTGAAACAGGGGGGGCCGCTAACTATGGCTACACCTTC. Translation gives CASSETGGAANYGYTF.

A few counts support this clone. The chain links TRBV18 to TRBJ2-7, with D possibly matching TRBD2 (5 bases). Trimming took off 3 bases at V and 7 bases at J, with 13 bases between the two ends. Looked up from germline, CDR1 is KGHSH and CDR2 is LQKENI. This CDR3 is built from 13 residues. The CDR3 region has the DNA TGTGCCAGCTCACCGACGAATACGGGAGAGCAGTACTTC. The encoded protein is CASSPTNTGEQYF.

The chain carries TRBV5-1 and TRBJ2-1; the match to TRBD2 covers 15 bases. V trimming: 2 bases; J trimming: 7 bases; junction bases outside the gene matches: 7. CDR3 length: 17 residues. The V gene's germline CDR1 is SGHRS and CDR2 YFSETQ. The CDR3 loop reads CASSFLPGLAGGNEQFF. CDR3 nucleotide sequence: TGCGCCAGCAGCTTCCTACCGGGACTAGCGGGAGGAAATGAGCAGTTCTTC. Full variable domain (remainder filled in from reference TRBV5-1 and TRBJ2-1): KAGVTQTPRYLIKTRGQQVTLSCSPISGHRSVSWYQQTPGQGLQFLFEYFSETQRNKGNFPGRFSGRQFSNSRSEMNVSTLELGDSALYLCASSFLPGLAGGNEQFFGPGTRLTVL.

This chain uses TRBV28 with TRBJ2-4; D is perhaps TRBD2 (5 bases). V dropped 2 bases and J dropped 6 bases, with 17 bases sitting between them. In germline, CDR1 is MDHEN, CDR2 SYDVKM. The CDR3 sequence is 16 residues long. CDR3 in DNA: TGTGCCAGCAGTTTAGCCCTACGGGGAGATGGAAACATTCAGTACTTC. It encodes CASSLALRGDGNIQYF.

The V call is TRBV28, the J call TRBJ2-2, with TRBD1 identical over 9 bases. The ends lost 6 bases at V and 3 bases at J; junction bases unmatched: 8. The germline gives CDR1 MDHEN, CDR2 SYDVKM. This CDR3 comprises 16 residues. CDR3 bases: TGTGCCAGCAGCCTCCGGGACAGGGCCCACACCGGGGAGCTGTTTTTT. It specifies CASSLRDRAHTGELFF.

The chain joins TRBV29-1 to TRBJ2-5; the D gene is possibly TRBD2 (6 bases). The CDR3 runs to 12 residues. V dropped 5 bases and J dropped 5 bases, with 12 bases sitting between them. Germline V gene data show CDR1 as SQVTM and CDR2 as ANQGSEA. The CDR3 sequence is CSVKLSGETQYF. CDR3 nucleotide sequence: TGCAGCGTTAAGTTAAGCGGGGAGACCCAGTACTTC.

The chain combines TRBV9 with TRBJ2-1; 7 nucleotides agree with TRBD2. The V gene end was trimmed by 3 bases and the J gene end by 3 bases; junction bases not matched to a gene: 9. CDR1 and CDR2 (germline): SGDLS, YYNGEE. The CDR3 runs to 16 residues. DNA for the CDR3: TGTGCCAGCAGCGAATCGCGGGCTAGCGGCTACAATGAGCAGTTCTTC. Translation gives CASSESRASGYNEQFF. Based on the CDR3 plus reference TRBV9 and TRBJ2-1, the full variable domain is DSGVTQTPKHLITATGQRVTLRCSPRSGDLSVYWYQQSLDQGLQFLIQYYNGEERAKGNILERFSAQQFPDLHSELNLSSLELGDSALYFCASSESRASGYNEQFFGPGTRLTVL.

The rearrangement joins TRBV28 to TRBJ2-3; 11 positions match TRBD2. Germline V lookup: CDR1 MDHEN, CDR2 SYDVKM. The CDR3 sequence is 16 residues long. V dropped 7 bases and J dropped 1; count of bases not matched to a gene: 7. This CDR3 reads CASTSPLAGGTDTQYF. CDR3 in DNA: TGTGCCAGCACCTCGCCACTAGCGGGAGGCACAGATACGCAGTATTTT. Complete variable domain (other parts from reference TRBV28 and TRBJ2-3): DVKVTQSSRYLVKRTGEKVFLECVQDMDHENMFWYRQDPGLGLRLIYFSYDVKMKEKGDIPEGYSVSREKKERFSLILESASTNQTSMYLCASTSPLAGGTDTQYFGPGTRLTVL.

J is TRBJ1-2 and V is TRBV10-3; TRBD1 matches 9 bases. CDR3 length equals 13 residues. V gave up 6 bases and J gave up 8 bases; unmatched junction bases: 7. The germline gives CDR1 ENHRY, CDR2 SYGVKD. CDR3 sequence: CAISLQGAGGYTF. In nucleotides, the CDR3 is TGTGCCATCAGCCTACAGGGGGCTGGGGGCTACACCTTC.

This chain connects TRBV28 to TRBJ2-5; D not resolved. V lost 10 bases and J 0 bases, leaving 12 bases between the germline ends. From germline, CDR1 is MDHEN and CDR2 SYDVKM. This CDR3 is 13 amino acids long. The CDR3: CAIQTPYQETQYF. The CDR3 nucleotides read TGTGCCATCCAGACCCCGTACCAAGAGACCCAGTACTTC.